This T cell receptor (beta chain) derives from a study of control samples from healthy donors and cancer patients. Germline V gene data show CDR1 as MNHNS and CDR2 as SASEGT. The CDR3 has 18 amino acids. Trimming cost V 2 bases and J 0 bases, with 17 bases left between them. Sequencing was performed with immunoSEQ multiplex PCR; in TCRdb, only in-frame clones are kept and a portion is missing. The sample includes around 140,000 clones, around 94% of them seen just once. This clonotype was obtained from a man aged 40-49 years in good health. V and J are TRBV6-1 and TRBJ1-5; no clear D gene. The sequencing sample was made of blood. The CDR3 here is CASSELFGGHYSNQPQHF. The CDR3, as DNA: TGTGCCAGCAGTGAACTATTCGGAGGGCACTATAGCAATCAGCCCCAGCATTTT.